This T cell receptor beta chain was obtained from a study of T cells in Graves' hyperthyroidism and ophthalmopathy. Researchers amplified the TCR beta CDR3 regions from RNA transcripts. Initially, a first-round RT-PCR of the TCR CDR3 employed the HTBI primer set. TCRdb passed the multiplex PCR reads through MiXCR, listing each CDR3 protein once. The sample yields about 380,000 distinct CDR3 sequences, 13% seen once. Study results and limitations: Within blood appeared most thyroid clonotypes that had expanded above 0.001.

Aged 18 to 65, the patients had hyperthyroidism that was newly diagnosed and had lasted under 2 months. Each 10 ml fresh peripheral blood draw supplied the PBMCs. CDR1 and CDR2 (germline): SGDLS, YYNGEE. V lost 4 bases and J lost 2, with 9 bases in between. CDR3 length equals 13 residues. With respect to this clonotype: What it recognizes is unknown.

The clonotype was recovered from a man aged 30-40 years with Graves' hyperthyroidism that later progressed to Graves' ophthalmopathy. J is TRBJ1-1 and V is TRBV9; D is undetermined. Sequencing used blood. CDR3 sequence reads: CASSPSINTEAFF. CDR3 coding DNA: TGTGCCAGCAGCCCCTCCATAAACACTGAAGCTTTCTTT.